This TCR beta chain emerged from a study of CD8 T cells in Susac syndrome. RNA, at roughly 0.45 to 1 ug, was reverse transcribed with random hexamers. An immunoSEQ multiplex PCR generated amplified TCR beta CDR3 products spanning 54 Vbeta and 13 Jbeta. TCRdb reprocessed the immunoSEQ multiplex PCR reads via MiXCR and lists one record per CDR3 protein. The sample includes roughly 130,000 distinct CDR3 sequences, 90% to 95% of them seen just once. The J segment lost 5 bases and the V segment lost 8 bases, leaving 8 bases of the junction unmatched. Germline V gives CDR1 MNHNY, CDR2 SVGAGI (reference sequence). This CDR3 has 13 amino acids.

The sequenced sample consisted of CD4+ T cells from PBMCs. This TCR was sampled from a human donor in good health. The rearrangement links TRBV6-6 to TRBJ2-7, with TRBD2 identical over 8 bases. The CDR3 region has the DNA TGTGCCAGCCACCCGGGAGGGGGAGACGAGCAGTACTTC. It encodes CASHPGGGDEQYF.